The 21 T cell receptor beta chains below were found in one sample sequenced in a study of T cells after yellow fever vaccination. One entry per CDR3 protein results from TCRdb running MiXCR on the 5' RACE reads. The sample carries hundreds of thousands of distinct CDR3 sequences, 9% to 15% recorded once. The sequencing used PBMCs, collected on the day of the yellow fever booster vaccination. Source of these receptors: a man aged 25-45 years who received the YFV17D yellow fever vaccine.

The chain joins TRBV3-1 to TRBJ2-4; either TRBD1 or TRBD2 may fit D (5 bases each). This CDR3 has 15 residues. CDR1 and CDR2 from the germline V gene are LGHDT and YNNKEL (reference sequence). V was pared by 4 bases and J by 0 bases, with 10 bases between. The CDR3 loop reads CASSRGTLAKNIQYF. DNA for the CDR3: TGTGCCAGCAGCCGTGGGACGTTAGCCAAAAACATTCAGTACTTC.

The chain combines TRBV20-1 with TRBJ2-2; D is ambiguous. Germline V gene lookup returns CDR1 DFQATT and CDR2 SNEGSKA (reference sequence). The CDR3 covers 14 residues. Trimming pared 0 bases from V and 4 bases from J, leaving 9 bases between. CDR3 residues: CSARDIRTTGELFF. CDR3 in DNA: TGCAGTGCTAGAGATATCAGGACCACCGGGGAGCTGTTTTTT.

The CDR3 DNA follows: TGTGCCAGCAGTGCGGGAATAGCGGGAGGACGAGAGACCCAGTACTTC. This codes for CASSAGIAGGRETQYF. This chain connects TRBV7-8 to TRBJ2-5, with 10 bases matching TRBD2. This CDR3 comprises 16 residues. CDR1 is SGHVS and CDR2 is FQNEAQ in the germline V gene. Germline trimming cut 6 bases from V and 4 bases from J; bases unmatched to any gene: 11.

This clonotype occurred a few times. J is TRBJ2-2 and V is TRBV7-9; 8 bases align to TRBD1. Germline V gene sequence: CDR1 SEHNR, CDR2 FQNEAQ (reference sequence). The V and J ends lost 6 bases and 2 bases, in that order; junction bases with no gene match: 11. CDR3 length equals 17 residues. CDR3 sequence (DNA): TGTGCCAGCAGTTCAACCAGGGGGCTACTAAACACCGGGGAGCTGTTTTTT. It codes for CASSSTRGLLNTGELFF.

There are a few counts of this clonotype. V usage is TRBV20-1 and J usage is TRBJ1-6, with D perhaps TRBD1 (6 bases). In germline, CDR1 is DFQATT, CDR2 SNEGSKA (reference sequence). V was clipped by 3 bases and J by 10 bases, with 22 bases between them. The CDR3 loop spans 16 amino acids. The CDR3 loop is CSASIPGAVERSPLHF. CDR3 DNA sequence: TGCAGTGCTAGCATCCCAGGGGCGGTAGAAAGGTCACCCCTCCACTTT.

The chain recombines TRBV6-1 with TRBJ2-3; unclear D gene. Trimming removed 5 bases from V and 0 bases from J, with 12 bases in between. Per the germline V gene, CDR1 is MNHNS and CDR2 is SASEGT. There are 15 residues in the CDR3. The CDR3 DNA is TGTGCCAGCAGTCCTACCCTGACTAGCACAGATACGCAGTATTTT. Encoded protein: CASSPTLTSTDTQYF.

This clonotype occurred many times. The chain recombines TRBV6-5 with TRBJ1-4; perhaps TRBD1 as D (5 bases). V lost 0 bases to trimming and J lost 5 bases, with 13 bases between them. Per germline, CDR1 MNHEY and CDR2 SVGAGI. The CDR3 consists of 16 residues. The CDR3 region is CASSYSGSGPNEKLFF. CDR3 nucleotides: TGTGCCAGCAGTTACTCTGGTTCGGGGCCAAATGAAAAACTGTTTTTT.

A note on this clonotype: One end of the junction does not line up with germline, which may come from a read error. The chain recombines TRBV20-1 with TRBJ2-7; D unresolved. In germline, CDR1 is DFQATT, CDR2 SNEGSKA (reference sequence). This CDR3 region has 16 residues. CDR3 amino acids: CCARWGMGPFSYEQYF. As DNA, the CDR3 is TGCTGTGCTAGGTGGGGTATGGGCCCCTTCTCCTACGAGCAGTACTTC.

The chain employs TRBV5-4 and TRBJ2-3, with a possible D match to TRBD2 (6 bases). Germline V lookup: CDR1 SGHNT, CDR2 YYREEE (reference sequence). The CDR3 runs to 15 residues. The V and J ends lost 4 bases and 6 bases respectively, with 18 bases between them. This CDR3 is CASSPEGSRSDTQYF. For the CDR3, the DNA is TGTGCCAGCAGCCCGGAGGGATCTCGGAGTGATACGCAGTATTTT.

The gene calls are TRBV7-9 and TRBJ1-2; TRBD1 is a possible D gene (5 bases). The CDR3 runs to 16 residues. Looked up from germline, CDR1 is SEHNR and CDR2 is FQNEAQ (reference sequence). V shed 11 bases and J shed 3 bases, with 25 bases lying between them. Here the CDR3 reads CAGTSGSPLTDYGYTF. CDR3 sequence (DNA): TGTGCCGGCACTTCCGGGTCCCCTTTGACAGACTATGGCTACACCTTC. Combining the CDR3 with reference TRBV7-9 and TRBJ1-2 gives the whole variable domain DTGVSQNPRHKITKRGQNVTFRCDPISEHNRLYWYRQTLGQGPEFLTYFQNEAQLEKSRLLSDRFSAERPKGSFSTLEIQRTEQGDSAMYLCAGTSGSPLTDYGYTFGSGTRLTVV.

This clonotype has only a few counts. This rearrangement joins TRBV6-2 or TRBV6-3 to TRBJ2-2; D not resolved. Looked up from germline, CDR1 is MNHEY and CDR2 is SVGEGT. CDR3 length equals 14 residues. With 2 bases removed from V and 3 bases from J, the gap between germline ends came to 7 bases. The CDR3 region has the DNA TGTGCCAGCAGTTACGCCCCGTACACCGGGGAGCTGTTTTTT. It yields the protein CASSYAPYTGELFF.

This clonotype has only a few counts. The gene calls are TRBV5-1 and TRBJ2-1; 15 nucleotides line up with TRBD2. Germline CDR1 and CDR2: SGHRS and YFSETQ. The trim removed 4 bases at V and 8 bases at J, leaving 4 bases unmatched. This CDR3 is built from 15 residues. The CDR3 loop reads CASSRWTSGRDEQFF. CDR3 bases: TGCGCCAGCAGCCGATGGACTAGCGGGAGGGATGAGCAGTTCTTC.

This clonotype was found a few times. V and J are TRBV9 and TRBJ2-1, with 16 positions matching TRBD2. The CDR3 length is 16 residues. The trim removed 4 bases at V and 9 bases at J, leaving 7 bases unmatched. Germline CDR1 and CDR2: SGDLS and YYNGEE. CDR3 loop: CASSPRGLAGGGEQFF. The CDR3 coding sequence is TGTGCCAGCAGCCCCAGGGGACTAGCGGGAGGGGGTGAGCAGTTCTTC.

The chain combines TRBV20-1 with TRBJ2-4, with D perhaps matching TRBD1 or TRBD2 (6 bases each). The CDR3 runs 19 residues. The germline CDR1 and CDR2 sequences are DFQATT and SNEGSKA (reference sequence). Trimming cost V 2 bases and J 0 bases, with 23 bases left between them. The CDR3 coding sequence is TGCAGTGCTAGAAAAGAGGAGGGGGGCCTCAAACTAGCCAAAAACATTCAGTACTTC. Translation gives CSARKEEGGLKLAKNIQYF.

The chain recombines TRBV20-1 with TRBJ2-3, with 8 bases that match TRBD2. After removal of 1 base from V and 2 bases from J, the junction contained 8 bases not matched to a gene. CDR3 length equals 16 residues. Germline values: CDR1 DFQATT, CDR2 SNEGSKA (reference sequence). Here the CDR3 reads CSARAGLVMLTDTQYF. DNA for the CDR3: TGCAGTGCTAGAGCGGGACTAGTCATGCTCACAGATACGCAGTATTTT.

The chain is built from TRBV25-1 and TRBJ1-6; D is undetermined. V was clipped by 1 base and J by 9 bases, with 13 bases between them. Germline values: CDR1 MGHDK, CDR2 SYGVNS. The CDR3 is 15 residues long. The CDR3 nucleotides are TGTGCCAGCAGTGAATTGCTGGGCCTGAGTTCACCCCTCCACTTT. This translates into CASSELLGLSSPLHF.

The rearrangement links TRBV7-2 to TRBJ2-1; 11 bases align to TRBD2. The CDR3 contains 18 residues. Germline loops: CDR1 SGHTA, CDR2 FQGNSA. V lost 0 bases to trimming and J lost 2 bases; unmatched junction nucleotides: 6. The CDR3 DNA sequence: TGTGCCAGCAGCTTAGCGCAACTAGCGGGGGCCACCTACAATGAGCAGTTCTTC. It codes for CASSLAQLAGATYNEQFF.

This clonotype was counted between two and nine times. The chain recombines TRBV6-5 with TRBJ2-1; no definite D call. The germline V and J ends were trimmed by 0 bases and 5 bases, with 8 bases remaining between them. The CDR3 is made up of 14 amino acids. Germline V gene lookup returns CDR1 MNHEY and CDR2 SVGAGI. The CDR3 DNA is TGTGCCAGCAGTTACTCTAACGGAAACAATGAGCAGTTCTTC. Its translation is CASSYSNGNNEQFF.

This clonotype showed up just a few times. The CDR3 DNA is TGCGCCAGCAGCTTGTTCGACTCCACAGATACGCAGTATTTT. Protein sequence: CASSLFDSTDTQYF. V and J are TRBV5-1 and TRBJ2-3; D not resolved. Germline V gives CDR1 SGHRS, CDR2 YFSETQ. The CDR3 spans 14 residues. Trimming pared 1 base from V and 2 bases from J, leaving 8 bases between.

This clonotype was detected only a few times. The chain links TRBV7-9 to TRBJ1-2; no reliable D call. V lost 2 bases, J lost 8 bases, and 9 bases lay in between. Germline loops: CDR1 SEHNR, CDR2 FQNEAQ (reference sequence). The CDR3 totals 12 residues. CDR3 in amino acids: CASSLQDWGYTF. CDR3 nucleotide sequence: TGTGCCAGCAGCTTACAGGACTGGGGCTACACCTTC.

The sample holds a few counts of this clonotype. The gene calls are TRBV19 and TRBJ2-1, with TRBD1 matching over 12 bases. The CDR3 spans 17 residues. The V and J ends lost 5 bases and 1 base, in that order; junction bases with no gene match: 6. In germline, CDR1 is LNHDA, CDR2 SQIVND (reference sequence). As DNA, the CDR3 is TGTGCCAGTAGTTCAGGGACAGGGGGCGCGTCCTACAATGAGCAGTTCTTC. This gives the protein CASSSGTGGASYNEQFF. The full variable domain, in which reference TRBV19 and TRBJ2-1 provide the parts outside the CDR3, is DGGITQSPKYLFRKEGQNVTLSCEQNLNHDAMYWYRQDPGQGLRLIYYSQIVNDFQKGDIAEGYSVSREKKESFPLTVTSAQKNPTAFYLCASSSGTGGASYNEQFFGPGTRLTVL.